The clone carrying this T cell receptor (beta chain) was recorded at least ten times. Its antigen is undetermined. TCRbeta library construction was performed incorporating unique molecular identifiers. TCRdb reanalysed the PCR reads using MiXCR and keeps one entry per CDR3 protein. The repertoire holds 15,000 to 20,000 distinct CDR3 sequences, around 12% seen once, with approximately 64% in the top ten. This entry comes from a study of T-cell reconstitution after alpha-beta-depleted transplantation in children. General study results and limits: At day 60, the high TCRbeta diversity found in some patients originated from recipient T cells and thymic progenitors that had survived. Expanded graft clones numbering several hundred reportedly gave rise to alpha-beta T cells about two months after transplant. After one year, T-cell counts and TCRbeta diversity mostly came from new T cells.

The CDR3 covers 13 residues. The V end lost 5 bases, the J end lost 3 bases, and 14 bases lay between the germline ends. Germline-derived CDR1 and CDR2 are SQVTM and ANQGSEA. The chain couples TRBV29-1 to TRBJ2-7, with D perhaps matching TRBD1 (5 bases). Sample: PBMCs, mostly from graft donor cells, taken 180 days after TCRalphabeta/CD19-depleted stem cell transplant. The TCR was taken from a boy under two years old who had a stem cell transplant for Wiskott-Aldrich syndrome, so the T cells may come from the graft donor. CDR3 region: CSVFPRQGYEQYF. CDR3 coding DNA: TGCAGCGTTTTCCCACGGCAGGGCTACGAGCAGTACTTC.